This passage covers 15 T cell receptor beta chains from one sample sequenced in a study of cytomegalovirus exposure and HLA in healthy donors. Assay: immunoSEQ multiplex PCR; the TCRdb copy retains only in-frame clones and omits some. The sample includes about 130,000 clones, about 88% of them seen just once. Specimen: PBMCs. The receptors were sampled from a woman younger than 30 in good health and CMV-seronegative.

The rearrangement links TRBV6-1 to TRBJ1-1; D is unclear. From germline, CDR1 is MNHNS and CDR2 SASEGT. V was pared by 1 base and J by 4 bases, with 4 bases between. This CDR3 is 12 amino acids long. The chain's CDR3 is CASSEVATEAFF. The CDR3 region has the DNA TGTGCCAGCAGTGAAGTGGCCACTGAAGCTTTCTTT.

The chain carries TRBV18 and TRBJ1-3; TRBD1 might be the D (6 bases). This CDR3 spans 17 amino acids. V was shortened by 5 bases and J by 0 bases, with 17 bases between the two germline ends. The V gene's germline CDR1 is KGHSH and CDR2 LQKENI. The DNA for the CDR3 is TGTGCCAGCTCATCATACTACAGGGTCGACTCTGGAAACACCATATATTTT. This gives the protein CASSSYYRVDSGNTIYF.

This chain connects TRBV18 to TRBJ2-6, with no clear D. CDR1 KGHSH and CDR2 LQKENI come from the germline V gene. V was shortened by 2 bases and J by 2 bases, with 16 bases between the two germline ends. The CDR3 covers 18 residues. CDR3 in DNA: TGTGCCAGCTCACCAATTAGGCCTTCGGCGGCTGGGGCCAACGTCCTGACTTTC. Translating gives CASSPIRPSAAGANVLTF.

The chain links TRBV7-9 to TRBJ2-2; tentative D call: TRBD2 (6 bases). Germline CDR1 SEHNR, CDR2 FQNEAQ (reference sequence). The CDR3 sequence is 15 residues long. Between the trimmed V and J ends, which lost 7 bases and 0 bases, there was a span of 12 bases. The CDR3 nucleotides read TGTGCCAGCATGCGGGAAGCCGCGAACACCGGGGAGCTGTTTTTT. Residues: CASMREAANTGELFF.

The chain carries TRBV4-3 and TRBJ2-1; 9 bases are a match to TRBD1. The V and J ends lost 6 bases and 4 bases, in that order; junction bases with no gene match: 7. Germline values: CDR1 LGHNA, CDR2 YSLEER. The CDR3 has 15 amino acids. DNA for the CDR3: TGCGCCAGCAGTCAACCGGGACAGGGATACAATGAGCAGTTCTTC. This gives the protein CASSQPGQGYNEQFF.

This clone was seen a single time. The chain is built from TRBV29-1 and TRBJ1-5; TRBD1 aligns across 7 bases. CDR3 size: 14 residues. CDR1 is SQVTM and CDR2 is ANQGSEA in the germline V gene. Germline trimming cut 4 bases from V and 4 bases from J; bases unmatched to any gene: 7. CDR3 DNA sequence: TGCAGCGTTGCGACCGACAGGGCTAATCAGCCCCAGCATTTT. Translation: CSVATDRANQPQHF.

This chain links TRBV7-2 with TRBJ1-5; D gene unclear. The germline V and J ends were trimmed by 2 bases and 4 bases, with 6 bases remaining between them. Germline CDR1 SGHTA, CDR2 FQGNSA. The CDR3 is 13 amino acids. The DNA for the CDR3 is TGTGCCAGCAGCTTACAGGCTAATCAGCCCCAGCATTTT. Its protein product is CASSLQANQPQHF. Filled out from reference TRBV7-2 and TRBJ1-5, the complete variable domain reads GAGVSQSPSNKVTEKGKDVELRCDPISGHTALYWYRQSLGQGLEFLIYFQGNSAPDKSGLPSDRFSAERTGGSVSTLTIQRTQQEDSAVYLCASSLQANQPQHFGDGTRLSIL.

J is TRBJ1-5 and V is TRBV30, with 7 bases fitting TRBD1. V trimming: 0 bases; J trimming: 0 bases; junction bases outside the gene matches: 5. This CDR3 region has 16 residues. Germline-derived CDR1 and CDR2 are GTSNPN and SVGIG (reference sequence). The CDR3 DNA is TGTGCCTGGAGTGTCATGGGACAGTATAGCAATCAGCCCCAGCATTTT. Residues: CAWSVMGQYSNQPQHF.

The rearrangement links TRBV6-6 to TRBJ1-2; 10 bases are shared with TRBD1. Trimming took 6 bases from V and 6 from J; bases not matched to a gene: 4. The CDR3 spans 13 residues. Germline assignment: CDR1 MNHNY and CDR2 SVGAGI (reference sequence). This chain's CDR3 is CASSTGTGDGYTF. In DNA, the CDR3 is TGTGCCAGCAGCACCGGGACAGGGGATGGCTACACCTTC.

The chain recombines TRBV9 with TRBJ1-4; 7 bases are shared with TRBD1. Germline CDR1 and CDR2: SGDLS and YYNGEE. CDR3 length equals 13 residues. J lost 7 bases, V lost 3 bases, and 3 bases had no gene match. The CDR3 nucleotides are TGTGCCAGCAGCGCAAGACAGGGTGAAAAACTGTTTTTT. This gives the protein CASSARQGEKLFF.

CDR3 sequence reads: CASSRDRNNTGELFF. The CDR3, as DNA: TGCGCCAGCAGCCGCGACAGGAATAACACCGGGGAGCTGTTTTTT. The rearrangement uses TRBV5-1 and TRBJ2-2; possible D gene TRBD1, 6 bases. This CDR3 has 15 residues. Germline CDR1 is SGHRS and CDR2 is YFSETQ. Trimming stripped 4 bases from V and 2 bases from J, with 12 bases between.

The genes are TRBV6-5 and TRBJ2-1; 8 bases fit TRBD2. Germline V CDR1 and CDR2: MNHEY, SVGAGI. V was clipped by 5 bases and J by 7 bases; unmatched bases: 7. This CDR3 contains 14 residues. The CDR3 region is CASSPSGGVNEQFF. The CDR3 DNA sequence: TGTGCCAGCAGTCCCTCCGGGGGGGTAAATGAGCAGTTCTTC.

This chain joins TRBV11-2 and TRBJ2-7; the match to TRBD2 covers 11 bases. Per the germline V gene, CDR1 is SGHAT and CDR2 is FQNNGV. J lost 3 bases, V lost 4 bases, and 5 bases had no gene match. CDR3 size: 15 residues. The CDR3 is CASSSLAGAIYEQYV. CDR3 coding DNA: TGTGCCAGCAGCTCACTAGCGGGGGCAATCTACGAGCAGTACGTC.

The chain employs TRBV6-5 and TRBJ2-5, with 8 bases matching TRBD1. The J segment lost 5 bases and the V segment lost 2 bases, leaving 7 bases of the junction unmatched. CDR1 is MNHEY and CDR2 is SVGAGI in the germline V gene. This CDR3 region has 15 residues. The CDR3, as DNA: TGTGCCAGCAGTTACGGAGACAGGGGCGGGGAGACCCAGTACTTC. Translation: CASSYGDRGGETQYF.

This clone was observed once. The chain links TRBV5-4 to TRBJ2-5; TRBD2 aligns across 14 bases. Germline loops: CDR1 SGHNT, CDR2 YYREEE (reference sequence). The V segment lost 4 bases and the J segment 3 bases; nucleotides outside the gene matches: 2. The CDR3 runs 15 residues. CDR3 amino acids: CASSLGLAGEETQYF. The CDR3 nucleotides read TGTGCCAGCAGCCTGGGACTAGCGGGGGAAGAGACCCAGTACTTC.